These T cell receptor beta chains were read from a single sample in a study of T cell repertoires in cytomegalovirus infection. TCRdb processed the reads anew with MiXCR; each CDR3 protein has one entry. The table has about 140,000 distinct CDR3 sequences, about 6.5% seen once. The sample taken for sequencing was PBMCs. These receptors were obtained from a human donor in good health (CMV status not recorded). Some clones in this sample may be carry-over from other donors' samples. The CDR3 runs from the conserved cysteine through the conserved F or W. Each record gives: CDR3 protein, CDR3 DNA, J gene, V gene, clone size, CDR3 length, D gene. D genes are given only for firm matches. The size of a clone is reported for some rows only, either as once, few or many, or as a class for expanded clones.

cdr3_aa: CSARGLAGGRDEQYF
cdr3_nt: TGCAGTGCTAGAGGTCTAGCGGGGGGGCGGGACGAGCAGTACTTC
j_call: TRBJ2-7
v_call: TRBV20-1
clone_size: many
cdr3_length: 15
d_call: TRBD2

cdr3_aa: CASSPRGTTGELFF
cdr3_nt: TGCGCCAGCAGCCCCCGAGGGACCACCGGGGAGCTGTTTTTT
j_call: TRBJ2-2
v_call: TRBV4-3
clone_size: -
cdr3_length: 14
d_call: -

cdr3_aa: CASSYNLGPLETQYF
cdr3_nt: TGCGCCAGCAGCTATAATTTGGGCCCCCTGGAGACCCAGTACTTC
j_call: TRBJ2-5
v_call: TRBV4-3
clone_size: many
cdr3_length: 15
d_call: -

cdr3_aa: CASSAKRQSLNTEAFF
cdr3_nt: TGTGCCAGCAGCGCAAAAAGACAGAGCTTGAACACTGAAGCTTTCTTT
j_call: TRBJ1-1
v_call: TRBV7-2
clone_size: many
cdr3_length: 16
d_call: -

cdr3_aa: CASLAWLGNTEAFF
cdr3_nt: TGTGCCAGCCTAGCCTGGTTGGGGAACACTGAAGCTTTCTTT
j_call: TRBJ1-1
v_call: TRBV28
clone_size: many
cdr3_length: 14
d_call: -

cdr3_aa: CASSLAGGDSPLHF
cdr3_nt: TGTGCCAGCAGCTTAGCAGGGGGCGATTCACCCCTCCACTTT
j_call: TRBJ1-6
v_call: TRBV7-2
clone_size: many
cdr3_length: 14
d_call: TRBD1

cdr3_aa: CASSLGTGRLNQPQHF
cdr3_nt: TGTGCCAGCAGCTTAGGGACAGGGCGGCTCAATCAGCCCCAGCATTTT
j_call: TRBJ1-5
v_call: TRBV7-2
clone_size: many
cdr3_length: 16
d_call: TRBD1

cdr3_aa: CSVSGTTANTEAFF
cdr3_nt: TGCAGCGTTTCTGGGACGACAGCTAACACTGAAGCTTTCTTT
j_call: TRBJ1-1
v_call: TRBV29-1
clone_size: many
cdr3_length: 14
d_call: -

cdr3_aa: CASSARGETQYF
cdr3_nt: TGTGCCAGCAGCGCCCGGGGGGAGACCCAGTACTTC
j_call: TRBJ2-5
v_call: TRBV7-2
clone_size: many
cdr3_length: 12
d_call: -

cdr3_aa: CASSSRTTGAKNIQYF
cdr3_nt: TGTGCCAGTAGTTCCCGGACAACCGGGGCCAAAAACATTCAGTACTTC
j_call: TRBJ2-4
v_call: TRBV19
clone_size: -
cdr3_length: 16
d_call: -

cdr3_aa: CASSLGQIISTDTQYF
cdr3_nt: TGTGCCAGCAGTTTAGGGCAAATTATCAGCACAGATACGCAGTATTTT
j_call: TRBJ2-3
v_call: TRBV27
clone_size: many
cdr3_length: 16
d_call: -

cdr3_aa: CASSPTGAVGEQFF
cdr3_nt: TGTGCCAGCAGTCCCACGGGGGCGGTTGGTGAGCAGTTCTTC
j_call: TRBJ2-1
v_call: TRBV12-3/TRBV12-4
clone_size: many
cdr3_length: 14
d_call: -

cdr3_aa: CASSFHFTGSTEAFF
cdr3_nt: TGTGCCAGCAGCTTTCATTTCACCGGTTCCACTGAAGCTTTCTTT
j_call: TRBJ1-1
v_call: TRBV7-2
clone_size: many
cdr3_length: 15
d_call: -

cdr3_aa: CASSPWDGTSYEQYF
cdr3_nt: TGTGCCAGCAGCCCGTGGGACGGAACATCCTACGAGCAGTACTTC
j_call: TRBJ2-7
v_call: TRBV7-9
clone_size: many
cdr3_length: 15
d_call: -

cdr3_aa: CSVQASGETDTQYF
cdr3_nt: TGCAGTGTCCAGGCTAGCGGGGAAACAGATACGCAGTATTTT
j_call: TRBJ2-3
v_call: TRBV20-1
clone_size: few
cdr3_length: 14
d_call: TRBD2

cdr3_aa: CASSQEGDMSEKLFF
cdr3_nt: TGCGCCAGCAGCCAAGAGGGGGACATGAGTGAAAAACTGTTTTTT
j_call: TRBJ1-4
v_call: TRBV4-3
clone_size: many
cdr3_length: 15
d_call: -

cdr3_aa: CASSPRDLNTEAFF
cdr3_nt: TGTGCCAGCAGTCCTAGGGACCTAAACACTGAAGCTTTCTTT
j_call: TRBJ1-1
v_call: TRBV12-3/TRBV12-4
clone_size: -
cdr3_length: 14
d_call: -

cdr3_aa: CASSFTPNGWTGDTEAFF
cdr3_nt: TGTGCCAGCAGCTTTACCCCAAACGGATGGACAGGGGACACTGAAGCTTTCTTT
j_call: TRBJ1-1
v_call: TRBV7-2
clone_size: many
cdr3_length: 18
d_call: TRBD1

cdr3_aa: CASSFTAALNTEAFF
cdr3_nt: TGTGCCAGCAGCTTCACCGCCGCTTTGAACACTGAAGCTTTCTTT
j_call: TRBJ1-1
v_call: TRBV7-2
clone_size: many
cdr3_length: 15
d_call: -

cdr3_aa: CASSYRLATGKETQYF
cdr3_nt: TGTGCCAGCAGTTACCGACTAGCGACTGGCAAGGAGACCCAGTACTTC
j_call: TRBJ2-5
v_call: TRBV6-5
clone_size: -
cdr3_length: 16
d_call: TRBD2

cdr3_aa: CASRAPSREAYNQPQHF
cdr3_nt: TGTGCCAGTAGAGCCCCTTCAAGGGAGGCATACAATCAGCCCCAGCATTTT
j_call: TRBJ1-5
v_call: TRBV19
clone_size: many
cdr3_length: 17
d_call: -

cdr3_aa: CASSLTSGGARETQYF
cdr3_nt: TGTGCCAGCAGCCTTACTAGCGGGGGGGCCCGGGAGACCCAGTACTTC
j_call: TRBJ2-5
v_call: TRBV7-2
clone_size: many
cdr3_length: 16
d_call: TRBD2

cdr3_aa: CASSPGTLIAQYF
cdr3_nt: TGCGCCAGCAGCCCCGGGACGTTAATTGCCCAGTACTTC
j_call: TRBJ2-5
v_call: TRBV5-1
clone_size: few
cdr3_length: 13
d_call: -

cdr3_aa: CASRTDAHEYNEQFF
cdr3_nt: TGTGCCAGCAGAACCGACGCACACGAGTACAATGAGCAGTTCTTC
j_call: TRBJ2-1
v_call: TRBV7-2
clone_size: many
cdr3_length: 15
d_call: -

cdr3_aa: CSARDSGGQPQHF
cdr3_nt: TGCAGTGCTAGAGATAGCGGAGGGCAGCCCCAGCATTTT
j_call: TRBJ1-5
v_call: TRBV20-1
clone_size: many
cdr3_length: 13
d_call: -

cdr3_aa: CASSLLRTDNSPLHF
cdr3_nt: TGTGCCAGCAGCTTACTCCGGACGGATAATTCACCCCTCCACTTT
j_call: TRBJ1-6
v_call: TRBV7-2
clone_size: many
cdr3_length: 15
d_call: -

cdr3_aa: CASGREANEKLFF
cdr3_nt: TGTGCCAGCGGTAGGGAGGCTAATGAAAAACTGTTTTTT
j_call: TRBJ1-4
v_call: TRBV7-2
clone_size: many
cdr3_length: 13
d_call: -

cdr3_aa: CSVESGGSYNEQFF
cdr3_nt: TGCAGCGTTGAGTCAGGGGGCTCCTACAATGAGCAGTTCTTC
j_call: TRBJ2-1
v_call: TRBV29-1
clone_size: -
cdr3_length: 14
d_call: TRBD1

cdr3_aa: CASILSGAAYNEQFF
cdr3_nt: TGTGCCAGCATCCTGAGCGGCGCCGCCTACAATGAGCAGTTCTTC
j_call: TRBJ2-1
v_call: TRBV6-2/TRBV6-3
clone_size: many
cdr3_length: 15
d_call: -

cdr3_aa: CASSLEMLGGEKLFF
cdr3_nt: TGTGCCAGCAGTTTAGAGATGTTGGGGGGAGAAAAACTGTTTTTT
j_call: TRBJ1-4
v_call: TRBV28
clone_size: -
cdr3_length: 15
d_call: -

cdr3_aa: CASSLSPSGGVNEQFF
cdr3_nt: TGTGCCAGCAGCTTAAGTCCCAGCGGGGGGGTAAATGAGCAGTTCTTC
j_call: TRBJ2-1
v_call: TRBV7-3
clone_size: many
cdr3_length: 16
d_call: TRBD2

cdr3_aa: CASSRGTEAFF
cdr3_nt: TGTGCCAGCAGTCGTGGGACTGAAGCTTTCTTT
j_call: TRBJ1-1
v_call: TRBV12-3/TRBV12-4
clone_size: -
cdr3_length: 11
d_call: -

cdr3_aa: CASSRQYQETQYF
cdr3_nt: TGTGCCAGCAGTCGACAGTACCAAGAGACCCAGTACTTC
j_call: TRBJ2-5
v_call: TRBV7-9
clone_size: many
cdr3_length: 13
d_call: -

cdr3_aa: CSAGQLMNTEAFF
cdr3_nt: TGCAGCGCAGGACAGCTCATGAACACTGAAGCTTTCTTT
j_call: TRBJ1-1
v_call: TRBV29-1
clone_size: many
cdr3_length: 13
d_call: -

cdr3_aa: CASSESSATNYGYTF
cdr3_nt: TGTGCCAGCAGTGAATCCTCAGCCACTAACTATGGCTACACCTTC
j_call: TRBJ1-2
v_call: TRBV25-1
clone_size: -
cdr3_length: 15
d_call: -

cdr3_aa: CASSSRYGYTF
cdr3_nt: TGTGCCAGCAGCTCCCGCTATGGCTACACCTTC
j_call: TRBJ1-2
v_call: TRBV28
clone_size: many
cdr3_length: 11
d_call: -

cdr3_aa: CASSLDPSGVADTQYF
cdr3_nt: TGTGCCAGCAGCTTAGATCCTAGCGGGGTGGCAGATACGCAGTATTTT
j_call: TRBJ2-3
v_call: TRBV7-2
clone_size: many
cdr3_length: 16
d_call: TRBD2

cdr3_aa: CASMTGMVDEQFF
cdr3_nt: TGTGCCAGTATGACAGGGATGGTAGATGAGCAGTTCTTC
j_call: TRBJ2-1
v_call: TRBV19
clone_size: many
cdr3_length: 13
d_call: TRBD1

cdr3_aa: CASSLPTGNTDTQYF
cdr3_nt: TGTGCCAGCAGCTTACCGACAGGGAACACAGATACGCAGTATTTT
j_call: TRBJ2-3
v_call: TRBV7-9
clone_size: many
cdr3_length: 15
d_call: TRBD1

cdr3_aa: CASSPVREKLFF
cdr3_nt: TGTGCCAGCAGTCCCGTACGAGAAAAACTGTTTTTT
j_call: TRBJ1-4
v_call: TRBV28
clone_size: few
cdr3_length: 12
d_call: -

cdr3_aa: CASSFRRLAGEQETQYF
cdr3_nt: TGTGCCAGCAGCTTTAGGCGACTAGCGGGGGAACAAGAGACCCAGTACTTC
j_call: TRBJ2-5
v_call: TRBV7-2
clone_size: many
cdr3_length: 17
d_call: TRBD2

cdr3_aa: CASSLVGRGLRPEQFF
cdr3_nt: TGTGCCAGCAGCTTAGTCGGTCGGGGACTTCGTCCTGAGCAGTTCTTC
j_call: TRBJ2-1
v_call: TRBV11-2
clone_size: many
cdr3_length: 16
d_call: -

cdr3_aa: CSARGPHTDTQYF
cdr3_nt: TGCAGTGCTAGAGGACCGCACACAGATACGCAGTATTTT
j_call: TRBJ2-3
v_call: TRBV20-1
clone_size: few
cdr3_length: 13
d_call: -